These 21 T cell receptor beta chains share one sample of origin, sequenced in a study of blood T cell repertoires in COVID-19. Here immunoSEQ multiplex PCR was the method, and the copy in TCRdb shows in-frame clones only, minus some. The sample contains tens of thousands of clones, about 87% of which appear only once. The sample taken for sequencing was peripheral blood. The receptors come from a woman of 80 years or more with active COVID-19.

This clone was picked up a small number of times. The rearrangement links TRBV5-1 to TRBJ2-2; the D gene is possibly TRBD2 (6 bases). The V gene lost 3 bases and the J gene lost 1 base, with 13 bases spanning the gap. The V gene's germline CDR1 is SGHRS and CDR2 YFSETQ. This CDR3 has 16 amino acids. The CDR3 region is CASSSPGGVNTGELFF. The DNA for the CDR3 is TGCGCCAGCAGCTCACCCGGGGGAGTGAACACCGGGGAGCTGTTTTTT.

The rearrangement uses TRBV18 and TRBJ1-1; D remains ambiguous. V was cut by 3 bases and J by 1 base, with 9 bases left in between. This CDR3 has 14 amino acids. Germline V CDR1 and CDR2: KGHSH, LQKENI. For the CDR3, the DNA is TGTGCCAGCTCACCGGCCCAGGAGAACACTGAAGCTTTCTTT. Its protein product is CASSPAQENTEAFF.

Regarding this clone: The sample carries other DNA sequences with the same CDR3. The chain's CDR3 is CASSLREGTEAFF. For the CDR3, the DNA is TGTGCCAGCAGTTTAAGGGAGGGTACTGAAGCTTTCTTT. The chain recombines TRBV27 with TRBJ1-1, with no clear D. The CDR3 has 13 residues. The germline gives CDR1 MNHEY, CDR2 SMNVEV (reference sequence). The V and J ends lost 2 bases and 5 bases respectively, with 9 bases between them.

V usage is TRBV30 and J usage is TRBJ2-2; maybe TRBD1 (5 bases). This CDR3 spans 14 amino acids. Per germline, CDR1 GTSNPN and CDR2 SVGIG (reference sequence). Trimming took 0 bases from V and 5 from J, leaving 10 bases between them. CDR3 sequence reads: CAWSVTRATGELFF. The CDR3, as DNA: TGTGCCTGGAGTGTGACCAGGGCAACCGGGGAGCTGTTTTTT. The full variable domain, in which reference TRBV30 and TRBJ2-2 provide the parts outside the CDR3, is SQTIHQWPATLVQPVGSPLSLECTVEGTSNPNLYWYRQAAGRGLQLLFYSVGIGQISSEVPQNLSASRPQDRQFILSSKKLLLSDSGFYLCAWSVTRATGELFFGEGSRLTVL.

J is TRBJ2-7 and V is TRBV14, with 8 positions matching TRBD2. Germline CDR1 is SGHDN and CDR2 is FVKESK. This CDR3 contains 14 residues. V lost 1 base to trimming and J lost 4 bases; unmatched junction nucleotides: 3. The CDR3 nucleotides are TGTGCCAGCAGCCAAGGAGCGGGGGTTTACGAGCAGTACTTC. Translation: CASSQGAGVYEQYF.

The DNA for the CDR3 is TGTGCCACCAGTGATTCCTCTAGCGGGGGGACGGAGACCCAGTACTTC. It codes for CATSDSSSGGTETQYF. V and J are TRBV24-1 and TRBJ2-5; TRBD2 matches at 11 bases. This CDR3 contains 16 residues. Germline trimming cut 2 bases from V and 5 bases from J; bases unmatched to any gene: 6. Germline V gives CDR1 KGHDR, CDR2 SFDVKD.

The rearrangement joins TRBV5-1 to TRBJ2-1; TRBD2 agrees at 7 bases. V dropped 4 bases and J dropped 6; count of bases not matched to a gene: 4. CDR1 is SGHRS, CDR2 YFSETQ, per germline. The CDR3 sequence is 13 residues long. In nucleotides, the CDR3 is TGCGCCAGCAGCCCGGCGGGGGTCAATGAGCAGTTCTTC. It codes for CASSPAGVNEQFF.

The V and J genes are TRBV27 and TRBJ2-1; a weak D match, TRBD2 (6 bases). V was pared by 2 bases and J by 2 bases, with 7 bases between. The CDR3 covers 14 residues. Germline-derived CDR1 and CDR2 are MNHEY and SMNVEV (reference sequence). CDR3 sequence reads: CASSLGGTYNEQFF. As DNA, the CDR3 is TGTGCCAGCAGTTTAGGGGGGACCTACAATGAGCAGTTCTTC.

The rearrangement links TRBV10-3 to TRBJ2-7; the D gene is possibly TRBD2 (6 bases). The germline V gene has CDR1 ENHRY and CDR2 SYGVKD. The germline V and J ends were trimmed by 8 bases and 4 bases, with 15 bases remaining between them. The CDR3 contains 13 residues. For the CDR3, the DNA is TGTGCCATCGGCCCAATGGGACTGTACGAGCAGTACTTC. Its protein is CAIGPMGLYEQYF.

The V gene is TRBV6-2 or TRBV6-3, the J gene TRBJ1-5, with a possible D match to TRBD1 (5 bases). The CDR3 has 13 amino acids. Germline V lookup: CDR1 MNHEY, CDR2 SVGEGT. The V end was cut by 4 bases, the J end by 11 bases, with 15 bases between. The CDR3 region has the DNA TGTGCCAGCAGTTGGGGCGGTCCCGTAGCCCAGCATTTT. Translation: CASSWGGPVAQHF.

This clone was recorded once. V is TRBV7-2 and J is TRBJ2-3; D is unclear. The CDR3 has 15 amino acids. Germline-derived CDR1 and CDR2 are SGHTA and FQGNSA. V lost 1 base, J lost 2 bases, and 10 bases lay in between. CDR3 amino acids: CASSLGSLLTDTQYF. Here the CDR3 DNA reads TGTGCCAGCAGCTTAGGCTCCCTACTCACAGATACGCAGTATTTT. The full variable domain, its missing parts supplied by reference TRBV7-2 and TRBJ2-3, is GAGVSQSPSNKVTEKGKDVELRCDPISGHTALYWYRQSLGQGLEFLIYFQGNSAPDKSGLPSDRFSAERTGGSVSTLTIQRTQQEDSAVYLCASSLGSLLTDTQYFGPGTRLTVL.

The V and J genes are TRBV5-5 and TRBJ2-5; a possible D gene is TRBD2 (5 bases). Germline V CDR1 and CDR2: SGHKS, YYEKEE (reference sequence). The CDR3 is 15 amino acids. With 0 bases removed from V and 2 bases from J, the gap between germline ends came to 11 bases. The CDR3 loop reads CASSLALREQETQYF. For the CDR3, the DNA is TGTGCCAGCAGCTTGGCCCTCCGGGAACAAGAGACCCAGTACTTC.

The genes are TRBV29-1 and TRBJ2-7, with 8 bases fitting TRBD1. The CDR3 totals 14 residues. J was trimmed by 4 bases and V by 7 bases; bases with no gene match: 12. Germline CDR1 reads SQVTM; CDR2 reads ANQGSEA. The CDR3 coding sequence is TGCAGCGCGACAAATCCGGGACAGGTATACGAGCAGTACTTC. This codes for CSATNPGQVYEQYF.

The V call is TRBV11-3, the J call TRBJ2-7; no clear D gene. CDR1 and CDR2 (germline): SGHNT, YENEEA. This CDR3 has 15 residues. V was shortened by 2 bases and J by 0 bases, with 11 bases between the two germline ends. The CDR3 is CASSLRDGDSYEQYF. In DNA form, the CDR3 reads TGTGCCAGCAGCTTAAGAGATGGAGACTCCTACGAGCAGTACTTC.

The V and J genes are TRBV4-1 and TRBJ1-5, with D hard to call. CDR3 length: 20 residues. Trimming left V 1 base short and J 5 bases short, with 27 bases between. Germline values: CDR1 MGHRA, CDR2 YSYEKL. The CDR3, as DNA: TGCGCCAGCAGCCAAGCCATTCTCCCCTTGACCAGGCCCGGTGATCAGCCCCAGCATTTT. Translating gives CASSQAILPLTRPGDQPQHF.

The CDR3 loop reads CASSETQGYEQYF. CDR3 bases: TGTGCCAGCAGTGAAACACAGGGTTACGAGCAGTACTTC. This chain links TRBV2 with TRBJ2-7, with a tentative D call TRBD1 (6 bases). This CDR3 contains 13 residues. V lost 2 bases, J lost 4 bases, and 9 bases lay in between. Germline assignment: CDR1 SNHLY and CDR2 FYNNEI.

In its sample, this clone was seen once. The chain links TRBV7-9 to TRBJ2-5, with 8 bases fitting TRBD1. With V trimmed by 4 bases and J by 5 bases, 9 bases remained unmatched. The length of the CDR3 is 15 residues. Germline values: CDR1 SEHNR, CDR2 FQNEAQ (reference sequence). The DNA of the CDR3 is TGTGCCAGCAGCTACCAACAGGGGGGAGGTGAGACCCAGTACTTC. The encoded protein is CASSYQQGGGETQYF.

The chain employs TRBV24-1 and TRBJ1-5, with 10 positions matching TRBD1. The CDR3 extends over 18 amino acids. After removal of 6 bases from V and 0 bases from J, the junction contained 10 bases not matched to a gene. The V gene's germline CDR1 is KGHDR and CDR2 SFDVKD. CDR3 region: CATSLGTGESYSNQPQHF. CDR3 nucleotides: TGTGCCACCAGTCTCGGGACAGGGGAATCCTATAGCAATCAGCCCCAGCATTTT.

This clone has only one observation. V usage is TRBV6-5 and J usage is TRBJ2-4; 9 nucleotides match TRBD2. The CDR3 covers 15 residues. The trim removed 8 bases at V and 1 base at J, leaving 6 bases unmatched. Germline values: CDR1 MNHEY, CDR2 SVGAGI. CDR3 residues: CASGGGALAKNIQYF. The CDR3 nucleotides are TGTGCCAGCGGCGGGGGGGCCTTGGCCAAAAACATTCAGTACTTC.

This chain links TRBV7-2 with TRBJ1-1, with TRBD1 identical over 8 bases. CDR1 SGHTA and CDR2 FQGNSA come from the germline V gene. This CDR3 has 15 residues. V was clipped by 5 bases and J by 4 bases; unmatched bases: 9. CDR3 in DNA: TGTGCCAGCAGCCAAGGACAGGGATGCGGCACTGAAGCTTTCTTT. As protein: CASSQGQGCGTEAFF.

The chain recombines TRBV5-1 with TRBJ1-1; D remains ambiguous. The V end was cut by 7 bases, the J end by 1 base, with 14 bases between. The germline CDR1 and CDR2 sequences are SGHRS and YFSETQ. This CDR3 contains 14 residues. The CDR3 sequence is CASVVQTENTEAFF. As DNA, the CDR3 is TGCGCCAGCGTCGTTCAGACTGAGAACACTGAAGCTTTCTTT.